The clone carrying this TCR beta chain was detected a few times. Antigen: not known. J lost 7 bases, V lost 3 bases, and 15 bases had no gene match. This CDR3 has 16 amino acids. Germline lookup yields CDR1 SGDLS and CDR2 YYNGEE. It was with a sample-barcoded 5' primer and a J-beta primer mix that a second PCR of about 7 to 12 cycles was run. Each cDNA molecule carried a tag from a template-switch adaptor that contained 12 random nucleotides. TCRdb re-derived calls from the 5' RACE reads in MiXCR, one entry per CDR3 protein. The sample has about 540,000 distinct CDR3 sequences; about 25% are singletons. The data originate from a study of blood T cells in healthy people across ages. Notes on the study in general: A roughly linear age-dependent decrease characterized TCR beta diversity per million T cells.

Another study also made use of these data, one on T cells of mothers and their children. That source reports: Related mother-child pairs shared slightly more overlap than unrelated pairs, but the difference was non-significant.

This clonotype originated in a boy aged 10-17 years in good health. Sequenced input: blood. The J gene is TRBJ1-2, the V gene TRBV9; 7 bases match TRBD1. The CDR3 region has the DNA TGTGCCAGCAGCGCCCCCCGAACAGGGGAGTCCTTTGGCTACACCTTC. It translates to CASSAPRTGESFGYTF.